Presented here are 12 T cell receptor beta chains from one specimen sequenced in a study of blood T cell repertoires in COVID-19. Some clones are missing from TCRdb's copy, which holds only in-frame ones; the method was immunoSEQ multiplex PCR. The sample has about 75,000 clones; roughly 87% are singletons. What was sequenced was peripheral blood. These receptor sequences come from a woman aged 45-59 years with acute or convalescent COVID-19.

This chain uses TRBV4-2 with TRBJ1-1; 9 bases match TRBD1. The CDR3 sequence is 15 residues long. V shed 0 bases, J shed 3 bases, and the junction held 2 bases outside the gene matches. CDR1 is LGHNA and CDR2 is YNFKEQ in the germline V gene. CDR3 region: CASSQDRTGDTEAFF. CDR3 nucleotide sequence: TGTGCCAGCAGCCAAGATAGGACAGGGGACACTGAAGCTTTCTTT.

This clone was found a few times. The rearrangement links TRBV6-6 to TRBJ2-7; no clear D. Germline V gives CDR1 MNHNY, CDR2 SVGAGI (reference sequence). The CDR3 contains 14 residues. The V and J ends lost 0 bases and 1 base respectively, with 7 bases between them. The chain's CDR3 is CASSYSFSSYEQYF. Written as DNA, the CDR3 is TGTGCCAGCAGTTACTCTTTCAGTTCCTACGAGCAGTACTTC.

The genes are TRBV13 and TRBJ2-1; 10 nucleotides line up with TRBD1. The CDR3 covers 15 residues. CDR1 and CDR2 (germline): PRHDT, FYEKMQ (reference sequence). With 5 bases clipped from V and 7 bases from J, the junction kept 8 bases outside the gene matches. DNA of the CDR3: TGTGCCAGCAGCCACCGGGACAGGGGATGGAATGAGCAGTTCTTC. It codes for CASSHRDRGWNEQFF. The full variable domain, with the rest looked up from reference TRBV13 and TRBJ2-1, is AAGVIQSPRHLIKEKRETATLKCYPIPRHDTVYWYQQGPGQDPQFLISFYEKMQSDKGSIPDRFSAQQFSDYHSELNMSSLELGDSALYFCASSHRDRGWNEQFFGPGTRLTVL.

The chain joins TRBV3-1 (or the pseudogene TRBV3-2) to TRBJ2-5; 11 nucleotides match TRBD1. CDR3 length: 14 amino acids. Trimming removed 6 bases from V and 4 bases from J; junction bases left unmatched: 4. Germline loops: CDR1 LGHDT, CDR2 YNNKEL (reference sequence). In DNA, the CDR3 is TGTGCCAGCAGTTTCGGGACAGGGGGAGAGACCCAGTACTTC. This encodes CASSFGTGGETQYF.

This clone has just one count. The J gene is TRBJ2-3, the V gene TRBV5-4; D unresolved. The CDR3 runs 15 residues. Deletions cut 0 bases from V and 1 base from J, with 9 bases between. From germline, CDR1 is SGHNT and CDR2 YYREEE (reference sequence). CDR3 residues: CASSLDSGGTDTQYF. The CDR3 DNA reads TGTGCCAGCAGCTTGGACTCCGGTGGCACAGATACGCAGTATTTT.

This chain connects TRBV11-2 to TRBJ2-2; 10 bases match TRBD2. CDR1 is SGHAT, CDR2 FQNNGV, per germline. The CDR3 spans 15 residues. V lost 5 bases to trimming and J lost 4 bases; unmatched junction nucleotides: 4. The CDR3 loop is CASSPSGRVTGELFF. CDR3 sequence (DNA): TGTGCCAGCAGCCCTAGCGGGAGAGTCACCGGGGAGCTGTTTTTT.

V and J are TRBV7-9 and TRBJ1-2; no clear D. Trimming took off 0 bases at V and 7 bases at J, with 9 bases between the two ends. This CDR3 has 13 residues. Germline lookup yields CDR1 SEHNR and CDR2 FQNEAQ (reference sequence). The CDR3: CASSLAGTSGYTF. In DNA, the CDR3 is TGTGCCAGCAGCTTAGCGGGCACTAGTGGCTACACCTTC.

This clone was seen only once. This chain links TRBV6-5 with TRBJ2-7; tentatively, D is TRBD1 (5 bases). The CDR3 extends over 15 amino acids. Germline lookup yields CDR1 MNHEY and CDR2 SVGAGI. V gave up 0 bases and J gave up 1 base, with 10 bases separating them. CDR3 nucleotides: TGTGCCAGCAGTTACTCCCCGCAGGGATCCTACGAGCAGTACTTC. Amino acid sequence: CASSYSPQGSYEQYF.

V and J are TRBV11-2 and TRBJ2-7; 12 bases agree with TRBD2. V was pared by 5 bases and J by 2 bases, with 16 bases of the junction left unmatched. The germline V gene has CDR1 SGHAT and CDR2 FQNNGV. CDR3 length: 19 amino acids. CDR3 amino acids: CASSRTIGIGTSGPYEQYF. CDR3 in DNA: TGTGCCAGCAGCCGCACAATTGGTATAGGGACTAGCGGGCCCTACGAGCAGTACTTC.

This clone was detected once. The V and J genes are TRBV7-9 and TRBJ2-3; D remains unclear. This CDR3 has 15 residues. Germline assignment: CDR1 SEHNR and CDR2 FQNEAQ (reference sequence). V lost 4 bases and J 1 base, leaving 12 bases between the germline ends. Here the CDR3 DNA reads TGTGCCAGCAGCTCACGACACCCTCGCACAGATACGCAGTATTTT. Amino acid sequence: CASSSRHPRTDTQYF.

The chain couples TRBV29-1 to TRBJ1-2, with D hard to call. The V and J ends lost 4 bases and 14 bases respectively, with 17 bases between them. The CDR3 runs 11 residues. Germline V gives CDR1 SQVTM, CDR2 ANQGSEA. CDR3 in amino acids: CSVGAQSLLTF. As DNA, the CDR3 is TGCAGCGTTGGTGCGCAGAGCTTACTAACCTTC.

This chain uses TRBV18 with TRBJ1-1; 10 nucleotides align to TRBD1. The CDR3 loop spans 14 amino acids. Germline CDR1 is KGHSH and CDR2 is LQKENI. V trimming: 3 bases; J trimming: 7 bases; junction bases outside the gene matches: 5. This chain's CDR3 is CASSPRQGAGEAFF. The CDR3 nucleotides read TGTGCCAGCTCACCTCGACAGGGGGCGGGTGAAGCTTTCTTT.